These T cell receptor beta chains were read from a single sample in a study of T cell repertoires in cytomegalovirus infection. TCRdb redid the calling of the reads with MiXCR, one entry per CDR3 protein. The sample has hundreds of thousands of distinct CDR3 sequences; about 40% are singletons. Material: PBMCs. The receptors were gathered from a human donor in good health (CMV status not recorded). Some clones in this sample may be carry-over from other donors' samples. The CDR3 runs from the conserved cysteine through the conserved F or W. D genes are given only for firm matches. Not all rows give a size; the values are once, few, many and, for expanded clones, a class.

TRBJ2-1	many	TRBD1	TRBV19	CASSKVWTGAEGEQFF	TGTGCCAGTAGTAAGGTCTGGACAGGGGCTGAGGGAGAGCAGTTCTTC
TRBJ1-5	many	TRBD1	TRBV7-2	CASSSLGTGVNAPQHF	TGTGCCAGCAGCTCTTTAGGGACAGGAGTGAATGCGCCCCAGCATTTT
TRBJ2-1	NA	NA	TRBV5-1	CASSFTAGPANEQFF	TGCGCCAGCAGCTTTACCGCGGGACCGGCCAATGAGCAGTTCTTC
TRBJ1-2	few	TRBD1	TRBV28	CASSFGDRDYGYTF	TGTGCCAGCAGTTTTGGGGACAGGGACTATGGCTACACCTTC
TRBJ2-6	NA	TRBD2	TRBV19	CASSLAGRISGANVLTF	TGTGCCAGTAGCCTAGCGGGACGCATCTCTGGGGCCAACGTCCTGACTTTC
TRBJ1-1	NA	NA	TRBV5-6	CASSLGYTGMNTEAFF	TGTGCCAGCAGCTTGGGGTATACGGGAATGAACACTGAAGCTTTCTTT
TRBJ1-5	NA	NA	TRBV27	CASSLRQNQPKHF	TGTGCCAGCAGTTTACGACAAAATCAGCCCAAGCATTTT
TRBJ2-1	NA	TRBD1	TRBV15	CATSRAGQGDYNEQFF	TGTGCCACCAGCAGAGCCGGACAGGGGGACTACAATGAGCAGTTCTTC
TRBJ2-2	once	TRBD2	TRBV19	CASSPGVAGGNTGELFF	TGTGCCAGTAGTCCCGGTGTAGCGGGAGGCAACACCGGGGAGCTGTTTTTT
TRBJ2-3	NA	NA	TRBV29-1	CSARDTPTDTQYF	TGCAGCGCCCGGGACACCCCCACAGATACGCAGTATTTT
TRBJ1-4	NA	TRBD1	TRBV25-1	CASRTGVEGLFF	TGTGCCAGCAGGACAGGGGTCGAGGGACTGTTTTTT